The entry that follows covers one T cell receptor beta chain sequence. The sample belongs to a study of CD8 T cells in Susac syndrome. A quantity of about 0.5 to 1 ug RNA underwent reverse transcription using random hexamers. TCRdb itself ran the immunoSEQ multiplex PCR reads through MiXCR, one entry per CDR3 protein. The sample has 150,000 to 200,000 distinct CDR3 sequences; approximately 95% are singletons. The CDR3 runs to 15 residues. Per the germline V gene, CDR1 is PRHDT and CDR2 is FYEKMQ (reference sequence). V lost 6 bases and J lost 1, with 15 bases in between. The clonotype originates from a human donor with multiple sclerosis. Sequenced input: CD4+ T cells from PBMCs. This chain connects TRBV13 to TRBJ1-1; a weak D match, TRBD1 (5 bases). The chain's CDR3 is CASSTTQTENTEAFF. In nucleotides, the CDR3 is TGTGCCAGCAGTACAACACAGACAGAGAACACTGAAGCTTTCTTT.